This T cell receptor (beta chain) was profiled in a study of human T cells and chemical hapten exposure. Looked up from germline, CDR1 is SGHRS and CDR2 is YFSETQ. Trimming removed 0 bases at V and 4 bases at J, with 10 bases between. The CDR3 is made up of 14 amino acids. Time point of the sample: patch test 2, 6 weeks after DPC sensitization. Noted treatment: therapeutic diphenylcyclopropenone sensitization with weekly scalp DPC. This clonotype has a count of ten or more. TCRdb re-analysed the RACE reads in MiXCR, keeping a single row per CDR3 protein. The repertoire holds 89,000 or so distinct CDR3 sequences, with 6.5% to 8% as singletons.

The chain recombines TRBV5-1 with TRBJ1-1; D is unresolved. The source is a woman aged 25 to 39 with alopecia areata. Some clones in this sample may be carry-over from other donors' samples. The specimen was whole blood, collected in connection with sensitization to the hapten diphenylcyclopropenone (DPC). The CDR3, as DNA: TGCGCCAGCAGCTTGGCCGAGGTTGGCACTGAAGCTTTCTTT. It translates to CASSLAEVGTEAFF.